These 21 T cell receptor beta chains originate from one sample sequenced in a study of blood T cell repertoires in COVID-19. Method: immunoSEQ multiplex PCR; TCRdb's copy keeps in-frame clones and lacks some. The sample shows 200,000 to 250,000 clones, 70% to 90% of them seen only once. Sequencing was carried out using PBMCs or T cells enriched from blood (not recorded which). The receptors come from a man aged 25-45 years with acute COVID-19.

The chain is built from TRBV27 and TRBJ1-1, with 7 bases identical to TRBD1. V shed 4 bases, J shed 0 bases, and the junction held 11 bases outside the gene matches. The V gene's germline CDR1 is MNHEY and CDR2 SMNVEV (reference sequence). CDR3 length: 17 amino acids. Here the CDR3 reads CASSYRTGPGVNTEAFF. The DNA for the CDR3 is TGTGCCAGCAGTTACCGGACAGGACCGGGTGTGAACACTGAAGCTTTCTTT.

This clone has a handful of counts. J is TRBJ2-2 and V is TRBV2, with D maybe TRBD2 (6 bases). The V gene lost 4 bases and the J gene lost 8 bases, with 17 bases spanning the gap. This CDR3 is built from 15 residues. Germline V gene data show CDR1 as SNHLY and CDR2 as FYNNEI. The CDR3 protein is CASSVEGSRMGELFF. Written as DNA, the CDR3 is TGTGCCAGCAGTGTGGAGGGATCAAGGATGGGGGAGCTGTTTTTT.

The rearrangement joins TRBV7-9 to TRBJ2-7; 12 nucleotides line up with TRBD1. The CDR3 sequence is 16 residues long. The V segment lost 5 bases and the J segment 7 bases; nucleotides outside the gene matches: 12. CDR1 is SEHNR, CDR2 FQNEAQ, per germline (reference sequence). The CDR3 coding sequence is TGTGCCAGCAGCCCCCCTCCCGGGACAGGGGGCCATGAGCAGTACTTC. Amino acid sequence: CASSPPPGTGGHEQYF.

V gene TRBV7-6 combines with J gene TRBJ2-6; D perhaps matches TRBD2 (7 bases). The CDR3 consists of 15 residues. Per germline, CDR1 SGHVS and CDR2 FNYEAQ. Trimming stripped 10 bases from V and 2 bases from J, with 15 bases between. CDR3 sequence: CAIPAGAAGANVLTF. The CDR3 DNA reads TGTGCCATCCCCGCGGGGGCGGCTGGGGCCAACGTCCTGACTTTC. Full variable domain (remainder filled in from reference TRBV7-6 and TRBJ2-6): GAGVSQSPRYKVTKRGQDVALRCDPISGHVSLYWYRQALGQGPEFLTYFNYEAQQDKSGLPNDRFSAERPEGSISTLTIQRTEQRDSAMYRCAIPAGAAGANVLTFGAGSRLTVL.

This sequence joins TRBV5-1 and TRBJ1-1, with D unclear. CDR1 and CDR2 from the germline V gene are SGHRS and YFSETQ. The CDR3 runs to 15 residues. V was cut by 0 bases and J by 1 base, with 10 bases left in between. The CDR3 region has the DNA TGCGCCAGCAGCTTGGGAGGTCCGGGGAACACTGAAGCTTTCTTT. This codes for CASSLGGPGNTEAFF.

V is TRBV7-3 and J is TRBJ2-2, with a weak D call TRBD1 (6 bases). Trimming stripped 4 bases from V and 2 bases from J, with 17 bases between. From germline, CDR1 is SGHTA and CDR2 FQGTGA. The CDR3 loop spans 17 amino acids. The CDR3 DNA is TGTGCCAGCAGCTCGACTCGGAAGACAGGAAACACCGGGGAGCTGTTTTTT. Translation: CASSSTRKTGNTGELFF.

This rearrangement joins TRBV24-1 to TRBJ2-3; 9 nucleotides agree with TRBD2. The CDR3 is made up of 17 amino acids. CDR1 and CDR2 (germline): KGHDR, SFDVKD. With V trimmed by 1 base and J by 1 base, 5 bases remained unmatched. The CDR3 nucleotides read TGTGCCACCAGTGATTTCGGTTCTAGCGGGGGCACAGATACGCAGTATTTT. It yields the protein CATSDFGSSGGTDTQYF.

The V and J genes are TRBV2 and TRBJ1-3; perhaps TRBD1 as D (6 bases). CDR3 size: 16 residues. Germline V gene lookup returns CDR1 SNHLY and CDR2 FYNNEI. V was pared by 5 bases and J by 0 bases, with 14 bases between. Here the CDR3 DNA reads TGTGCCAGCAGTAGGATCCGACAGGACTCTGGAAACACCATATATTTT. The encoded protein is CASSRIRQDSGNTIYF.

The CDR3 DNA reads TGCGCCAGCAGCCAACCCGGACTAGCCAGCCAAGAGACCCAGTACTTC. Translation gives CASSQPGLASQETQYF. V gene TRBV4-1 combines with J gene TRBJ2-5; 8 nucleotides line up with TRBD2. Per germline, CDR1 MGHRA and CDR2 YSYEKL. After removal of 2 bases from V and 1 base from J, the junction contained 6 bases not matched to a gene. This CDR3 has 16 residues.

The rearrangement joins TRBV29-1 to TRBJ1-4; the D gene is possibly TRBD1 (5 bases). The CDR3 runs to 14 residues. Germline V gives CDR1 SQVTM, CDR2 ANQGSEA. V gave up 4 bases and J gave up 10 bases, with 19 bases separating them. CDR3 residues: CSVVEAGIDRKLFF. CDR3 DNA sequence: TGCAGCGTTGTCGAGGCAGGGATCGACCGAAAACTGTTTTTT.

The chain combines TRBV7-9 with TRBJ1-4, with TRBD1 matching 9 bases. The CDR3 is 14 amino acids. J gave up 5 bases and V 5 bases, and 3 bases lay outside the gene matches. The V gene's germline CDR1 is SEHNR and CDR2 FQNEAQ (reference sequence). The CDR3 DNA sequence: TGTGCCAGCAGCCAGGACAGGGGAAATGAAAAACTGTTTTTT. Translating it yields CASSQDRGNEKLFF.

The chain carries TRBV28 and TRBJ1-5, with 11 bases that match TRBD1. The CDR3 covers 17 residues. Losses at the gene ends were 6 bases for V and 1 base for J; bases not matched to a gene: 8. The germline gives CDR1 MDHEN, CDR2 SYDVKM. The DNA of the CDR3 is TGTGCCAGCAGAACGGGACAGGGGGTACAGAGCAATCAGCCCCAGCATTTT. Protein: CASRTGQGVQSNQPQHF.

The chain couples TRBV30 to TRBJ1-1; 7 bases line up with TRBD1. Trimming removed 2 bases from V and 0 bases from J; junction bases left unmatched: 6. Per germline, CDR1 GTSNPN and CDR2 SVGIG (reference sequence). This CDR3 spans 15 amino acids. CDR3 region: CAWSWSGQVNTEAFF. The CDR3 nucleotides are TGTGCCTGGAGTTGGTCAGGACAGGTGAACACTGAAGCTTTCTTT.

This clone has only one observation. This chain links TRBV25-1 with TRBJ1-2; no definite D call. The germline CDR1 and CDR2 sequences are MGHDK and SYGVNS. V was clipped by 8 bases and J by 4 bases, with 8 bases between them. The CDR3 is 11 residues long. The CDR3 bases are TGTGCCAGCGTGAACGGCTATGGCTACACCTTC. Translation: CASVNGYGYTF.

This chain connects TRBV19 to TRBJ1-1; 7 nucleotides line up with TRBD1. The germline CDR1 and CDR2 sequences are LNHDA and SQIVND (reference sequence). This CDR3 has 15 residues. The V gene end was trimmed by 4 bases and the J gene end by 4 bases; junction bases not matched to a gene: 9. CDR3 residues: CASSTVQGSGTEAFF. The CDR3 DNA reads TGTGCCAGTAGTACTGTACAGGGGAGCGGCACTGAAGCTTTCTTT.

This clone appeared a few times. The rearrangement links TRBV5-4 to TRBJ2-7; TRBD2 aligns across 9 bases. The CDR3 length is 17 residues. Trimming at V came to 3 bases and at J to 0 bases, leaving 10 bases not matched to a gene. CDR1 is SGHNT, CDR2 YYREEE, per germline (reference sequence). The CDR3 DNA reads TGTGCCAGCAGCTCCCCGAGCGGGGGGTTTAGCTCCTACGAGCAGTACTTC. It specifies CASSSPSGGFSSYEQYF.

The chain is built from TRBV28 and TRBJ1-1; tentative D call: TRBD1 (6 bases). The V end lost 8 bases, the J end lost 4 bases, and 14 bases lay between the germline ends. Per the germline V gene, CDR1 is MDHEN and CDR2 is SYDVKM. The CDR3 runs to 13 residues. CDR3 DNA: TGTGCCAGCTATTCTTACAGGGTCACTGAAGCTTTCTTT. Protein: CASYSYRVTEAFF.

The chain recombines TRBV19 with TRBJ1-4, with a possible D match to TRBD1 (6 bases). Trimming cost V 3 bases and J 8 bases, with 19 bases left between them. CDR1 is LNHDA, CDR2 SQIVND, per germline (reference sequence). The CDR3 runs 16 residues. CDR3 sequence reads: CASSIITGRGLEKLFF. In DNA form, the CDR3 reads TGTGCCAGTAGTATTATCACAGGGAGAGGTTTGGAAAAACTGTTTTTT.

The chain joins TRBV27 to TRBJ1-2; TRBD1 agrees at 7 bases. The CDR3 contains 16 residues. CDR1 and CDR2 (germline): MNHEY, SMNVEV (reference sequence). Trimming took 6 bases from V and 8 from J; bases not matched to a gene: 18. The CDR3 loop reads CASRGPRTGVRKGYTF. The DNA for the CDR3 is TGTGCCAGCAGGGGGCCACGGACAGGAGTAAGGAAGGGCTACACCTTC.

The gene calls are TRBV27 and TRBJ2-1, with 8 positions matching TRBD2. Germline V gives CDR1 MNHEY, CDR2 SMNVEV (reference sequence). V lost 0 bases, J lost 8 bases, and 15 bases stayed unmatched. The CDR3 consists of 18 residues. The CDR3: CASSLSFIQRGFADEQFF. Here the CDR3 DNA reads TGTGCCAGCAGTTTATCGTTTATCCAGCGGGGGTTTGCGGATGAGCAGTTCTTC.

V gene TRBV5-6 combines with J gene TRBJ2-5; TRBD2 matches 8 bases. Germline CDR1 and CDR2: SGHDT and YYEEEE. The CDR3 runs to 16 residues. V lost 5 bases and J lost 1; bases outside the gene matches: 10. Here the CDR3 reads CASSHLAGGGQETQYF. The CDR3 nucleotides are TGTGCCAGCAGTCACCTAGCGGGCGGGGGCCAAGAGACCCAGTACTTC.